One sample yielded the 31 T cell receptor beta chains listed below, sequenced in a study of early T cells in non-severe SARS-CoV-2 infection. From the 5' RACE reads, TCRdb called clonotypes with MiXCR, one entry per CDR3 protein. The sample shows fewer than 55,000 distinct CDR3 sequences, roughly 6.6% of them seen only once. Sequences were derived from whole blood, sampled at baseline. These receptors all come from an adult who was a healthcare worker with PCR-confirmed SARS-CoV-2 infection or an uninfected control (not recorded which).

This clonotype occurred a few times. This rearrangement joins TRBV27 to TRBJ1-6, with a possible D match to TRBD1 (6 bases). The length of the CDR3 is 18 residues. Per the germline V gene, CDR1 is MNHEY and CDR2 is SMNVEV (reference sequence). The V end was cut by 0 bases, the J end by 9 bases, with 21 bases between. The CDR3 DNA is TGTGCCAGCAGTTTATCAGAGGGGGGGACCGGGTTTGGTTCACCCCTCCACTTT. Protein sequence: CASSLSEGGTGFGSPLHF.

Ten or more counts support this clonotype. The chain uses TRBV12-3 or TRBV12-4 and TRBJ2-7, with D uncertain. Trimming took 5 bases from V and 4 from J, leaving 12 bases between them. CDR3 length: 13 amino acids. The CDR3 DNA reads as TGTGCCAGCAGTATCCTAGGCAGTTACGAGCAGTACTTC. This sequence encodes CASSILGSYEQYF.

The sample holds many counts of this clonotype. This CDR3 is CATDPSKTSGPSIRNEQFF. CDR3 in DNA: TGTGCCACCGACCCATCGAAGACTAGCGGTCCTTCGATCCGTAATGAGCAGTTCTTC. The chain employs TRBV10-3 and TRBJ2-1, with 9 bases matching TRBD2. The germline CDR1 and CDR2 sequences are ENHRY and SYGVKD. The CDR3 has 19 residues. J lost 7 bases, V lost 10 bases, and 26 bases had no gene match.

This clonotype came up many times. The genes are TRBV7-2 and TRBJ2-3; TRBD2 matches at 10 bases. The V and J ends lost 5 bases and 6 bases, in that order; junction bases with no gene match: 23. CDR1 SGHTA and CDR2 FQGNSA come from the germline V gene. The CDR3 has 20 amino acids. Here the CDR3 DNA reads TGTGCCAGCAGCCTTAAGGTCATGGTTCGAGCGGGGGGGCCAAGGGATACGCAGTATTTT. Translated, it gives CASSLKVMVRAGGPRDTQYF.

Worth noting for this clonotype: Germline is not matched at one junction end, which may reflect a read error. The V gene is TRBV7-3, the J gene TRBJ2-5, with TRBD2 identical over 13 bases. Germline assignment: CDR1 SGHTA and CDR2 FQGTGA. This CDR3 has 16 residues. The DNA of the CDR3 is TGTGTCAGCAGCACTAGCCGGGGACTAGCGGGGAAGACCCAGTACTTC. Amino acid sequence: CVSSTSRGLAGKTQYF.

This clonotype has more than one count but fewer than ten. J is TRBJ1-6 and V is TRBV7-2; 9 bases map to TRBD1. The CDR3 consists of 15 residues. V shed 4 bases, J shed 7 bases, and the junction held 5 bases outside the gene matches. Germline lookup yields CDR1 SGHTA and CDR2 FQGNSA. CDR3: CASSSVTGGNSPLHF. The CDR3 DNA reads as TGTGCCAGCAGCTCCGTTACAGGGGGCAATTCACCCCTCCACTTT.

At least ten counts were recorded for this clonotype. A read error may produce the germline difference seen at one junction end. This chain uses TRBV3-1 with TRBJ2-1; 10 bases are shared with TRBD2. Germline loops: CDR1 LGHDT, CDR2 YNNKEL (reference sequence). This CDR3 has 13 amino acids. The CDR3 DNA follows: TGTGCCAGCAGCACCCCAGGACTAGCGGTCGTGGTCTTC. It is translated as CASSTPGLAVVVF.

This clonotype was recorded at least ten times. This rearrangement joins TRBV3-1 to TRBJ2-1, with D tentatively TRBD2 (7 bases). Between the trimmed V and J ends, which lost 8 bases and 7 bases, there was a span of 12 bases. CDR1 and CDR2 from the germline V gene are LGHDT and YNNKEL (reference sequence). The CDR3 has 12 amino acids. The CDR3 DNA reads as TGTGCCAGCTGGGGGGGCGTGAATGAGCAGTTCTTC. It specifies CASWGGVNEQFF.

This clonotype occurred a few times. The chain recombines TRBV11-2 with TRBJ2-5, with 7 nucleotides matching TRBD1. The CDR3 spans 14 residues. Germline values: CDR1 SGHAT, CDR2 FQNNGV. Trimming took 8 bases from V and 0 from J; bases not matched to a gene: 6. CDR3 DNA sequence: TGTGCCAGCGCCGACAGGGTTAACCAAGAGACCCAGTACTTC. Its translation is CASADRVNQETQYF.

This clonotype was found a few times. This rearrangement joins TRBV4-2 to TRBJ1-1; D remains ambiguous. Germline V gene data show CDR1 as LGHNA and CDR2 as YNFKEQ. The CDR3 runs to 13 residues. Trimming shortened V by 11 bases and J by 4 bases, and 17 bases separated the two germline ends. The DNA for the CDR3 is TGTGCCGTAGTATCCCAGCGGGGCACTGAAGCTTTCTTT. Protein: CAVVSQRGTEAFF.

By share, this clonotype ranks as medium-sized. The gene calls are TRBV7-8 and TRBJ2-3; D remains unclear. Germline-derived CDR1 and CDR2 are SGHVS and FQNEAQ. The V end lost 5 bases, the J end lost 2 bases, and 2 bases lay between the germline ends. The CDR3 length is 11 residues. The CDR3, as DNA: TGTGCCAGCAGCCCCACAGATACGCAGTATTTT. Translated, it gives CASSPTDTQYF.

This clonotype turned up a few times. The chain recombines TRBV6-2 or TRBV6-3 with TRBJ1-3; a possible D gene is TRBD1 (5 bases). CDR1 is MNHEY, CDR2 SVGEGT, per germline. The CDR3 totals 17 residues. Trimming shortened V by 7 bases and J by 3 bases, and 22 bases separated the two germline ends. CDR3 bases: TGTGCCAGCACACTCCAAACGGGACCGGCTTATGGAAACACCATATATTTT. It encodes CASTLQTGPAYGNTIYF.

This clonotype was seen more than once but under ten times. The CDR3 sequence is CAWSYSARADTQYF. In nucleotides, the CDR3 is TGTGCCTGGAGTTACAGCGCTCGGGCCGATACGCAGTATTTT. The chain couples TRBV30 to TRBJ2-3; no definite D call. Deletions cut 2 bases from V and 6 bases from J, with 15 bases between. The CDR3 consists of 14 residues. Germline CDR1 reads GTSNPN; CDR2 reads SVGIG (reference sequence).

This clonotype was recorded a few times. V is TRBV6-6 and J is TRBJ1-1, with D maybe TRBD1 (5 bases). Per germline, CDR1 MNHNY and CDR2 SVGAGI (reference sequence). This CDR3 comprises 13 residues. Trimming took 2 bases from V and 1 from J, leaving 5 bases between them. CDR3 DNA sequence: TGTGCCAGCAGTTACACAGGGAACACTGAAGCTTTCTTT. It specifies CASSYTGNTEAFF.

This clonotype showed up many times. This rearrangement joins TRBV10-2 to TRBJ2-5; D gene unclear. The CDR3 totals 13 residues. V was cut by 0 bases and J by 4 bases, with 6 bases left in between. Germline assignment: CDR1 WSHSY and CDR2 SAAADI. The DNA for the CDR3 is TGCGCCAGCAGTGAGTCGTTTGGAGAGACCCAGTACTTC. Protein sequence: CASSESFGETQYF.

The chain recombines TRBV12-3 or TRBV12-4 with TRBJ2-2; D is unclear. The V end was cut by 0 bases, the J end by 6 bases, with 5 bases between. The CDR3 length is 13 residues. CDR3 DNA: TGTGCCAGCAGTTTAGCGGGGTCCGGGGAGCTGTTTTTT. It translates to CASSLAGSGELFF.

This clonotype was detected ten times or more. V and J are TRBV19 and TRBJ2-1; TRBD2 matches 13 bases. This CDR3 spans 17 amino acids. Per the germline V gene, CDR1 is LNHDA and CDR2 is SQIVND (reference sequence). V was clipped by 3 bases and J by 6 bases; unmatched bases: 8. CDR3 sequence reads: CASSIRWTSGGSNEQFF. For the CDR3, the DNA is TGTGCCAGTAGTATCCGCTGGACTAGCGGGGGCTCCAATGAGCAGTTCTTC. Full variable domain (remainder filled in from reference TRBV19 and TRBJ2-1): DGGITQSPKYLFRKEGQNVTLSCEQNLNHDAMYWYRQDPGQGLRLIYYSQIVNDFQKGDIAEGYSVSREKKESFPLTVTSAQKNPTAFYLCASSIRWTSGGSNEQFFGPGTRLTVL.

This clonotype was picked up many times. At one of its ends the junction is not consistent with the germline gene, which may arise from a read error. The J gene is TRBJ2-7, the V gene TRBV7-7, with TRBD2 as a possible D gene (5 bases). Germline V CDR1 and CDR2: SSHAT, FNYEAQ (reference sequence). The CDR3 has 13 amino acids. This CDR3 is CASSREEAYEQYF. The CDR3 coding sequence is TGTGCTAGCAGCCGGGAAGAGGCCTACGAGCAGTACTTC.

This clonotype was seen at least ten times. The J gene is TRBJ1-5, the V gene TRBV4-3, with TRBD1 as a possible D gene (5 bases). In germline, CDR1 is LGHNA, CDR2 YSLEER. Trimming stripped 0 bases from V and 4 bases from J, with 10 bases between. This CDR3 contains 15 residues. The DNA for the CDR3 is TGCGCCAGCAGCCAAGACGGGGCGAATAATCAGCCCCAGCATTTT. Protein product: CASSQDGANNQPQHF.

This clonotype showed up many times. The chain combines TRBV28 with TRBJ2-1; TRBD2 is a possible D gene (6 bases). The CDR3 extends over 13 amino acids. CDR1 and CDR2 from the germline V gene are MDHEN and SYDVKM. Trimming pared 5 bases from V and 12 bases from J, leaving 17 bases between. The CDR3 DNA sequence: TGTGCCAGCAGTCCGCCGAGGGACTCTTGGCAGTTCTTC. Its protein is CASSPPRDSWQFF.

This clonotype has at least ten counts. This CDR3 reads CASSQASDTQYF. The DNA of the CDR3 is TGTGCCAGCAGCCAAGCCTCAGATACGCAGTATTTT. V gene TRBV3-1 combines with J gene TRBJ2-3; D is ambiguous. CDR3 length: 12 amino acids. CDR1 LGHDT and CDR2 YNNKEL come from the germline V gene (reference sequence). V lost 1 base and J 4 bases, leaving 3 bases between the germline ends.

The rearrangement links TRBV7-2 to TRBJ2-3; 8 bases are a match to TRBD1. The germline V gene has CDR1 SGHTA and CDR2 FQGNSA. This CDR3 is 15 amino acids long. The V and J ends lost 5 bases and 3 bases, in that order; junction bases with no gene match: 7. The CDR3 loop is CASSPTGGNTDTQYF. DNA for the CDR3: TGTGCCAGCAGCCCAACAGGGGGTAATACAGATACGCAGTATTTT.

This clonotype was recorded at least ten times. The chain couples TRBV20-1 to TRBJ1-2; 7 nucleotides line up with TRBD1. Per the germline V gene, CDR1 is DFQATT and CDR2 is SNEGSKA (reference sequence). With V trimmed by 5 bases and J by 8 bases, 11 bases remained unmatched. The CDR3 is made up of 13 amino acids. The CDR3 DNA is TGCAGTGCTCCCCGGACAGGCGTGGGAGGCTACACCTTC. This sequence encodes CSAPRTGVGGYTF.

The rearrangement links TRBV11-2 to TRBJ2-5; no definite D call. Germline CDR1 and CDR2: SGHAT and FQNNGV. V was shortened by 5 bases and J by 1 base, with 8 bases between the two germline ends. This CDR3 contains 13 residues. CDR3 sequence (DNA): TGTGCCAGCAGCCCTGCGATCCAAGAGACCCAGTACTTC. This sequence encodes CASSPAIQETQYF.

This clonotype was counted many times. The chain carries TRBV12-3 or TRBV12-4 and TRBJ2-7; TRBD1 or TRBD2 may be the D gene (5 bases each). This CDR3 has 12 amino acids. Trimming removed 7 bases from V and 2 bases from J, with 9 bases in between. CDR3 region: CASNRGTYEQYF. The CDR3 nucleotides are TGTGCCAGCAATCGGGGCACCTACGAGCAGTACTTC.

This clonotype was seen many times. The genes are TRBV13 and TRBJ1-1; D remains ambiguous. Trimming cost V 5 bases and J 5 bases, with 15 bases left between them. Germline assignment: CDR1 PRHDT and CDR2 FYEKMQ (reference sequence). The CDR3 is 14 amino acids. For the CDR3, the DNA is TGTGCCAGCAGCGGTCGCCCCCGCTGGACTGAAGCTTTCTTT. As protein: CASSGRPRWTEAFF.

This clonotype was seen a handful of times. The rearrangement joins TRBV11-2 to TRBJ2-7; 10 bases map to TRBD1. The V and J ends lost 5 bases and 3 bases, in that order; junction bases with no gene match: 7. The CDR3 consists of 15 residues. Germline assignment: CDR1 SGHAT and CDR2 FQNNGV. In nucleotides, the CDR3 is TGTGCCAGCAGCCCCCGGGACAGGGGCTACTACGAGCAGTACTTC. It codes for CASSPRDRGYYEQYF.

Many counts were recorded for this clonotype. The CDR3: CASTLKSSPNYGYTF. The CDR3 nucleotides read TGTGCCAGCACCCTCAAATCAAGTCCTAACTATGGCTACACCTTC. The rearrangement links TRBV6-2 or TRBV6-3 to TRBJ1-2; D is uncertain. Germline V gives CDR1 MNHEY, CDR2 SVGEGT. Trimming shortened V by 7 bases and J by 0 bases, and 15 bases separated the two germline ends. This CDR3 has 15 residues.

This clonotype was counted at least ten times. The chain recombines TRBV4-3 with TRBJ2-1, with 12 bases aligning to TRBD2. The ends lost 4 bases at V and 7 bases at J; junction bases unmatched: 8. The V gene's germline CDR1 is LGHNA and CDR2 YSLEER. The CDR3 runs 16 residues. CDR3 nucleotides: TGCGCCAGCAGCCCAGAGACTAGCGGGAGCGGGAATGAGCAGTTCTTC. It specifies CASSPETSGSGNEQFF.

The chain joins TRBV20-1 to TRBJ2-5, with TRBD1 matching 9 bases. Trimming at V came to 6 bases and at J to 1 base, leaving 15 bases not matched to a gene. Germline V lookup: CDR1 DFQATT, CDR2 SNEGSKA (reference sequence). The CDR3 consists of 17 residues. The CDR3 loop reads CSAAHYRTGVLQETQYF. The DNA for the CDR3 is TGCAGTGCCGCCCATTATCGGACAGGGGTCCTCCAAGAGACCCAGTACTTC.

In its sample, this clonotype was seen many times. The J gene is TRBJ1-2, the V gene TRBV7-3; 7 bases align to TRBD1. This CDR3 has 14 amino acids. J gave up 1 base and V 4 bases, and 3 bases lay outside the gene matches. The germline V gene has CDR1 SGHTA and CDR2 FQGTGA. CDR3 sequence (DNA): TGTGCCAGCAGCTCATCAGGGGGTAACTATGGCTACACCTTC. It specifies CASSSSGGNYGYTF.